Listed below are T cell receptor beta chains from one sample, sequenced in a study of cytomegalovirus exposure and HLA in healthy donors. The method was immunoSEQ multiplex PCR; TCRdb's version includes in-frame clones alone and lacks a portion of them. The sample yields roughly 190,000 clones, 84% seen once. Sequenced sample: PBMCs. Every receptor here comes from a woman between 50 and 59 years old in good health and CMV-seropositive. Both conserved end residues are part of each CDR3. D genes are given only for firm matches. Where a row states a size, it is once, few, many or the class of an expanded clone; other rows omit it.

j_call d_call clone_size v_call cdr3_nt cdr3_aa
TRBJ1-2 TRBD1 - TRBV28 TGTGCCAGCAGTTTATTCGGGACAGGGGGAGGCTACACCTTC CASSLFGTGGGYTF
TRBJ2-5 - - TRBV7-2 TGTGCCAGCAGCCTGACAGGGGAGGGAGAGACCCAGTACTTC CASSLTGEGETQYF
TRBJ2-1 - - TRBV7-2 TGTGCCAGCAGCCCATACGGACTCGATGAGCAGTTCTTC CASSPYGLDEQFF
TRBJ1-4 - - TRBV9 TGTGCCAGCAGCCCCGGGACAACTAATGAAAAACTGTTTTTT CASSPGTTNEKLFF
TRBJ2-3 TRBD2 - TRBV7-2 TGTGCCAGCAGCCTCAGCGGGGGGCCAAATACGCAGTATTTT CASSLSGGPNTQYF
TRBJ1-5 - - TRBV5-8 TGTGCCAGCAGCTTTAACAGGGCGGCCAGGAATCAGCCCCAGCATTTT CASSFNRAARNQPQHF
TRBJ1-5 - - TRBV7-9 TGTGCCAGCAGCTTATCAGGGCCCAATCAGCCCCAGCATTTT CASSLSGPNQPQHF
TRBJ2-7 TRBD1 few TRBV7-8 TGTGCCAGCAGCTTTGGTGGGACAGGGGCGTCCTACGAGCAGTACTTC CASSFGGTGASYEQYF
TRBJ2-5 - - TRBV2 TGTGCCAGCAGTCGTGACTGGGAGAAGGACTTC CASSRDWEKDF
TRBJ2-3 TRBD2 - TRBV28 TGTGCCAGCAGTTTTGGGATAGCGGGGGGGGCAGATACGCAGTATTTT CASSFGIAGGADTQYF
TRBJ1-1 - - TRBV7-2 TGTGCCAGCAGCTTAAATGGGCGGGGGACCACTGAAGCTTTCTTT CASSLNGRGTTEAFF
TRBJ2-7 TRBD2 - TRBV2 TGTGCCAGCAGTGATGAACTAGCGGTAATGTACGAGCAGTACTTC CASSDELAVMYEQYF
TRBJ1-2 - - TRBV7-9 TGTGCCAGCACCCTAGGACTCGACTATGGCTACACCTTC CASTLGLDYGYTF
TRBJ2-7 TRBD1 - TRBV7-2 TGTGCCAGCAGTTCAGAGACAGGGGCGACCTACGAGCAGTACTTC CASSSETGATYEQYF
TRBJ2-7 TRBD1 - TRBV9 TGTGCCAGCAGCGCGAGGGGGACAGGGGGGGGCGAGCAGTACTTC CASSARGTGGGEQYF
TRBJ1-2 TRBD1 - TRBV6-5 TGTGCCAGCAGTCCACCGGGACAGCTCTATGGCTACACCTTC CASSPPGQLYGYTF
TRBJ2-3 TRBD2 - TRBV4-1 TGCGCCAGCAGCGAGGGCCTAGCGGGGGTTACTGCGGTTACGCAGTATTTT CASSEGLAGVTAVTQYF
TRBJ2-7 - - TRBV7-2 TGTGCCAGCAGCCCCAGACAGGCTTCTTCCTACGAGCAGTACTTC CASSPRQASSYEQYF
TRBJ1-2 - - TRBV9 TGTGCCAGCAGCCCCCCTAGCCACTCTAACTATGGCTACACCTTC CASSPPSHSNYGYTF
TRBJ2-3 - - TRBV5-8 TGTGCCAGCGCTAAGGGGAGGGGGGTCACAGATACGCAGTATTTT CASAKGRGVTDTQYF
TRBJ2-6 - - TRBV7-3 TGTGCCAGCAGCTTAGACAGGACCTCTGGGGCCAACGTCCTGACTTTC CASSLDRTSGANVLTF
TRBJ2-5 - - TRBV27 TGTGCCACCAGCACAGGGGAGACCCAGTACTTC CATSTGETQYF
TRBJ2-5 - - TRBV7-9 TGTGCCAGCAGCTTAGGAGGAAAGACCCAGTACTTC CASSLGGKTQYF
TRBJ1-4 - - TRBV7-8 TGTGCCAGCAGCTTAGGTCAGGGGATCTCTAATGAAAAACTGTTTTTT CASSLGQGISNEKLFF
TRBJ2-3 TRBD2 - TRBV19 TGTGCCAGTAGTATAGCCAGCGGGGCAACAGATACGCAGTATTTT CASSIASGATDTQYF
TRBJ1-1 - - TRBV10-3 TGTGCCATCAGGGCGGCGATGAACACTGAAGCTTTCTTT CAIRAAMNTEAFF
TRBJ1-1 - - TRBV7-9 TGTGCCAGCAGCCTTACAGGGCCTGAAGCTTTCTTT CASSLTGPEAFF
TRBJ1-5 - few TRBV6-1 TGTGCCAGCAGTGAACGGGGGGAGCAGCCCCAGCATTTT CASSERGEQPQHF
TRBJ2-1 TRBD1 - TRBV11-2 TGTGCCAGCAGCTATTACAGGGGGCCCCGTCCCGTCAATGAGCAGTTCTTC CASSYYRGPRPVNEQFF
TRBJ2-5 TRBD1 - TRBV11-3 TGTGCCAGCAGCTTAGAGACAGGGGTCGAACAAGAGACCCAGTACTTC CASSLETGVEQETQYF
TRBJ2-2 - once TRBV15 TGTGCCACCAGCAGAAACAGGGTCTCCGACACCGGGGAGCTGTTTTTT CATSRNRVSDTGELFF
TRBJ2-1 TRBD1 - TRBV7-8 TGTGCCAGCAGCATCAGAGGACAGGGCTACAATGAGCAGTTCTTC CASSIRGQGYNEQFF
TRBJ1-2 TRBD1 - TRBV28 TGTGCCAGCAGTGACCTGGGACAGAACTATGGCTACACCTTC CASSDLGQNYGYTF
TRBJ2-5 - - TRBV5-4 TGTGCCAGCAAGGACTCTCTGGGCGAGACCCAGTACTTC CASKDSLGETQYF
TRBJ1-3 - - TRBV11-2 TGTGCCAGCAGCTTCCAGGCAGGGGGAAACACCATATATTTT CASSFQAGGNTIYF
TRBJ2-7 - - TRBV9 TGTGCCAGCAGCGTCGGACCAGGGGCGCCGACCTACGAGCAGTACTTC CASSVGPGAPTYEQYF
TRBJ1-6 - - TRBV6-5 TGTGCCAGCAATTCAGAGTTCAGGGTGGGGTCACCCCTCCACTTT CASNSEFRVGSPLHF
TRBJ1-5 - - TRBV5-5 TGTGCCAGCAACCATAATGGAATGGACATCTCCGGACAGCCCCAGCATTTT CASNHNGMDISGQPQHF
TRBJ1-5 TRBD1 - TRBV4-1 TGCGCCAGCAGCCAAGAAAGGGGGCCCTACAATCAGCCCCAGCATTTT CASSQERGPYNQPQHF
TRBJ2-7 TRBD1 - TRBV27 TGTGCCAGCAGTTCGAGGACAGGGAGTTCCGAGCAGTACTTC CASSSRTGSSEQYF
TRBJ2-3 TRBD2 - TRBV30 TGTGCCTGGAGTTCAACAAGGACTAGCTCGACAGATACGCAGTATTTT CAWSSTRTSSTDTQYF
TRBJ1-1 - - TRBV5-1 TGCGCCAGCAGCCCAGAACAGGCGGGGCAAGGGACTGAAGCTTTCTTT CASSPEQAGQGTEAFF
TRBJ2-3 TRBD2 once TRBV18 TGTGCCAGCTCACGGACTAGCGGGGGGTCTAGCACAGATACGCAGTATTTT CASSRTSGGSSTDTQYF
TRBJ1-2 TRBD1 - TRBV7-2 TGTGCCAGCAGCTTGGCGGGACAGGGGTTGAGTGGCTACACCTTC CASSLAGQGLSGYTF
TRBJ1-1 TRBD1 - TRBV6-5 TGTGCCAGCAGTTACTCGCCAGGGGGATATACTGAAGCTTTCTTT CASSYSPGGYTEAFF
TRBJ1-3 - few TRBV4-2 TGTGCCAGCAGCCAAGTTGGTGACGCCGGGAAAGTCACCATATATTTT CASSQVGDAGKVTIYF
TRBJ2-1 - - TRBV7-9 TGTGCCAGCAGCCCACGGGACTCCTACAATGAGCAGTTCTTC CASSPRDSYNEQFF
TRBJ1-2 - - TRBV28 TGTGCCAGCAGTTTATCCCTGGGGAGGGGTAACTATGGCTACACCTTC CASSLSLGRGNYGYTF
TRBJ2-7 TRBD2 few TRBV6-5 TGTGCCAGCAGGCTAGCGGGGGGGCACGAGCAGTACTTC CASRLAGGHEQYF
TRBJ2-2 - - TRBV6-4 TGTGCCAGCAGTCTCCCACGGGTCGGCCTCCTGAACACCGGGGAGCTGTTTTTT CASSLPRVGLLNTGELFF